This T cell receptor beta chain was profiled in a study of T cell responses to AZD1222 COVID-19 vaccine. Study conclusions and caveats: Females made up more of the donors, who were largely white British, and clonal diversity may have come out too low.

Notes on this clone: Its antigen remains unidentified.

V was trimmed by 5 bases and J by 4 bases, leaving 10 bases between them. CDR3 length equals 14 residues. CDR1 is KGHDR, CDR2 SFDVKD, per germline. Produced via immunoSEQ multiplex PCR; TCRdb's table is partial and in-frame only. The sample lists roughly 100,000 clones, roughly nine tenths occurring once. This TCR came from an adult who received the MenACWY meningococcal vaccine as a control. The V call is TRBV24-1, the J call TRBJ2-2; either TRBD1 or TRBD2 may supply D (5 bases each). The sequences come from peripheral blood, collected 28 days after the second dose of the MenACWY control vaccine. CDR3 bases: TGTGCCACCAGTGGACTCGGGGCCACCGGGGAGCTGTTTTTT. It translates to CATSGLGATGELFF.